The clone carrying this TCR beta chain showed up just once. Using immunoSEQ multiplex PCR, the repertoire was profiled, and TCRdb retains in-frame clones only, with some absent. Among over 130,000 clones listed, about 79% were seen once. The data stem from a study of blood T cell repertoires in COVID-19. Cohorts were assigned according to the clinical history that participants reported. Recovery meant two consecutive negative NP/OP PCR tests, professional clearance, or resolved symptoms. V lost 4 bases, J lost 2 bases, and 21 bases lay in between. The CDR3 totals 17 residues. Germline V CDR1 and CDR2: GTSNPN, SVGIG (reference sequence).

The sample was PBMCs or T cells enriched from blood (not recorded which). This clonotype was obtained from a woman in her forties or fifties who had recovered from COVID-19. The chain has TRBV30 and TRBJ1-5; D might be TRBD1 (6 bases). CDR3 protein: CAWTPRGRGSGNQPQHF. In DNA form, the CDR3 reads TGTGCCTGGACCCCCCGGGGGCGCGGGAGTGGCAATCAGCCCCAGCATTTT.